The rows below give T cell receptor beta chains drawn from one sample of a study of STAT5B mutations in CD4+ large granular lymphocyte leukemia. Sequencing was performed with immunoSEQ multiplex PCR; in TCRdb, only in-frame clones are kept and a portion is missing. This sample has some 30,000 clones, with roughly two thirds found just once. Sequenced sample: CD4+ T cells from blood buffy coats. Receptors originate from a human donor in good health. Both conserved end residues are part of each CDR3. D genes are given only for firm matches. Clone size appears in some rows only: once, few, many, or a class for an expanded clone.

d_call j_call clone_size v_call cdr3_nt cdr3_aa
. TRBJ2-3 . TRBV7-3 TGTGCCAGCAGCCCAATGGGCTTCGAAGATACGCAGTATTTT CASSPMGFEDTQYF
. TRBJ1-5 . TRBV4-3 TGCGCCAGCAGCCAAGAGATCGGAGAGGGTGGGCAGCCCCAGCATTTT CASSQEIGEGGQPQHF
TRBD1 TRBJ1-2 . TRBV7-2 TGTGCCAGCAGCTGGGACAGGGAGGATGGCTACACCTTC CASSWDREDGYTF
. TRBJ2-2 . TRBV4-1 TGCGCCAGCAGCCAAGTTCTGGGGGCCGGGGGCACCGGGGAGCTGTTTTTT CASSQVLGAGGTGELFF
TRBD1 TRBJ1-1 few TRBV7-9 TGTGCCAGCAGCTTATGGACAGGGGACACTGAAGCTTTCTTT CASSLWTGDTEAFF
TRBD1 TRBJ2-5 . TRBV7-9 TGTGCCAGCAGCTTAGGGGACAGGGACCAAGAGACCCAGTACTTC CASSLGDRDQETQYF
. TRBJ2-6 once TRBV5-5 TGTGCCAGCAGCTTGGGGGGCTCTGGGGCCAACGTCCTGACTTTC CASSLGGSGANVLTF
. TRBJ1-1 . TRBV2 TGTGCCAGCAGAAGGTCTATGAACACTGAAGCTTTCTTT CASRRSMNTEAFF
. TRBJ2-3 . TRBV5-1 TGCGCCAGCAGCTTGGATGGCCACTCAGATACGCAGTATTTT CASSLDGHSDTQYF
. TRBJ1-4 once TRBV19 TGTGCCAGTAGTAGTTTTGGGAGGGCCTGGGGGGAAAAACTGTTTTTT CASSSFGRAWGEKLFF
TRBD1 TRBJ2-7 . TRBV6-6 TGTGCCAGCAGCCCCGGGACAGGGATGAGGGAGCAGTACTTC CASSPGTGMREQYF
. TRBJ1-2 . TRBV7-2 TGTGCCAGCAGCTTAGAGACAGAAGCCCATGGCTACACCTTC CASSLETEAHGYTF
. TRBJ1-1 few TRBV2 TGTGCCAGCACGAAGACGGAAAACACTGAAGCTTTCTTT CASTKTENTEAFF
. TRBJ1-2 . TRBV15 TGTGCCACCAGCGCCGACAGGATCGCGGGCTACACCTTC CATSADRIAGYTF
. TRBJ2-4 once TRBV7-2 TGTGCCAGCAGCTCTGAGGGGGCCAAAAACATTCAGTACTTC CASSSEGAKNIQYF
. TRBJ2-2 . TRBV5-1 TGCGCCAGCAGCTTAAGGGGGAACACCGGGGAGCTGTTTTTT CASSLRGNTGELFF
. TRBJ2-7 . TRBV11-2 TGTGCCAGCAGCTTAGATTTAATTGGGATCTACGAGCAGTACTTC CASSLDLIGIYEQYF
. TRBJ2-7 . TRBV7-9 TGTGCCAGCAGCAACAGGGTAGCCTACGAGCAGTACTTC CASSNRVAYEQYF
. TRBJ1-2 . TRBV18 TGTGCCAGCTCTCCCCCCTCCGGACGGGATATTGGCTACACCTTC CASSPPSGRDIGYTF
TRBD1 TRBJ1-2 . TRBV7-9 TGTGCCAGCAGCAGGGACACAGGGGGAGGCTACACCTTC CASSRDTGGGYTF
. TRBJ1-4 . TRBV10-3 TGTGCCATCAGACCGTCGGGGGCTAATGAAAAACTGTTTTTT CAIRPSGANEKLFF
. TRBJ2-1 . TRBV7-9 TGTGCCAGCAGCCTTCCAACTAGCTACAATGAGCAGTTCTTC CASSLPTSYNEQFF
TRBD2 TRBJ2-5 once TRBV6-1 TGTGCCAGCAGTGGGACTAGCGGGGTGGGACAACAAGAGACCCAGTACTTC CASSGTSGVGQQETQYF
TRBD2 TRBJ2-2 once TRBV7-3 TGTGCCAGCAGCCGCCTAGCGGGGGAAGCCGGGGAGCTGTTTTTT CASSRLAGEAGELFF
. TRBJ1-1 few TRBV29-1 TGCAGCGTCCTACAGGGGAACACTGAAGCTTTCTTT CSVLQGNTEAFF
TRBD2 TRBJ2-3 . TRBV5-6 TGTGCCAGCAGCTTCCTTAGGGCTAGCGGGGACACAGATACGCAGTATTTT CASSFLRASGDTDTQYF
. TRBJ1-1 . TRBV7-2 TGTGCCAGCAGCCCTGGTGGGGCGACGGGGACTGAAGCTTTCTTT CASSPGGATGTEAFF
TRBD2 TRBJ2-4 . TRBV19 TGTGCCAGTAGTATTCTAGCGGGGGGTCGGGCCAAAAACATTCAGTACTTC CASSILAGGRAKNIQYF
. TRBJ1-3 . TRBV2 TGTGCCAGCTTCAACCAGATCTCTGGAAACACCATATATTTT CASFNQISGNTIYF
. TRBJ1-4 few TRBV5-4 TGTGCCAGCAGCTTGGGGGACGGAAGGCACCTGTTTTTT CASSLGDGRHLFF
. TRBJ2-7 few TRBV4-1 TGCGCCAGCTCTCCCGGAGCGATCTCCTACGAGCAGTACTTC CASSPGAISYEQYF
TRBD1 TRBJ1-1 few TRBV5-1 TGCGCCAGCAGCGTTCCCCGGGACAGTGAAGCTTTCTTT CASSVPRDSEAFF
TRBD2 TRBJ2-1 once TRBV5-1 TGCGCCAGCAGCAAAATGACTAGCGGGCTAAACAATGAGCAGTTCTTC CASSKMTSGLNNEQFF
. TRBJ1-3 . TRBV7-2 TGTGCCAGCAGCCCCCCCGTGGGCTCTGGAAACACCATATATTTT CASSPPVGSGNTIYF
. TRBJ2-1 . TRBV18 TGTGCCAGCTCACCCCTGAGGGACAATGAGCAGTTCTTC CASSPLRDNEQFF
. TRBJ2-5 . TRBV5-5 TGTGCCAGCAGCTTGGATTATTGGGGCCAAGAGACCCAGTACTTC CASSLDYWGQETQYF
. TRBJ1-3 . TRBV5-4 TGTGCCAGCAGCTTGGATTCCAGAACCGGAAACACCATATATTTT CASSLDSRTGNTIYF
. TRBJ2-1 . TRBV7-2 TGTGCCAGCAGCTTAAGCGAGACCAATGAGCAGTTCTTC CASSLSETNEQFF